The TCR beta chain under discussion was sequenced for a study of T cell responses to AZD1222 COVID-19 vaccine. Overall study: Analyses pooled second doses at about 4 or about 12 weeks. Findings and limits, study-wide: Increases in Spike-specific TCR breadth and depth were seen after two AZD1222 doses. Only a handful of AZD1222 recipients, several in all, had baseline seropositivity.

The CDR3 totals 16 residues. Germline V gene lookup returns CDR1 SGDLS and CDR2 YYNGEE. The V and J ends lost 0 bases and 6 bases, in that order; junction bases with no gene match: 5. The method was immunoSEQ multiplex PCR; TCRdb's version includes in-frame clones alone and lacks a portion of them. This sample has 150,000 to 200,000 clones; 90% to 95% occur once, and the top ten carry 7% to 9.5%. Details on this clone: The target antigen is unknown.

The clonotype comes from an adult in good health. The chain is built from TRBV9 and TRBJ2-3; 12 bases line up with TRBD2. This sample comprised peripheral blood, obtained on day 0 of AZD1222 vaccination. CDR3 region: CASSVGLAGGPDTQYF. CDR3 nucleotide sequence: TGTGCCAGCAGCGTAGGCCTAGCGGGAGGGCCGGATACGCAGTATTTT.